The 13 T cell receptor beta chains below were found in one sample sequenced in a study of breast tumors, draining lymph nodes, adjacent tissues. Breast cancer patients provided tissue from their axillary draining lymph nodes. Each CDR3 protein gets one entry after TCRdb re-called the multiplex PCR reads with MiXCR. Of about 110,000 distinct CDR3 sequences in the sample, about 31% were seen once. The source material was axillary lymph node tissue. These receptor sequences come from a female donor with breast cancer. Some clones in this sample may be carry-over from other donors' samples.

This clonotype was seen many times. The chain links TRBV18 to TRBJ2-5, with 10 bases fitting TRBD1. This CDR3 region has 16 residues. Per the germline V gene, CDR1 is KGHSH and CDR2 is LQKENI. With V trimmed by 5 bases and J by 5 bases, 11 bases remained unmatched. The CDR3, as DNA: TGTGCCAGCTCATTATCCGGGACAGGGGTTTCGGAGACCCAGTACTTC. It codes for CASSLSGTGVSETQYF.

This clonotype was picked up many times. This rearrangement joins TRBV7-6 to TRBJ1-1; D call uncertain. Germline-derived CDR1 and CDR2 are SGHVS and FNYEAQ. The CDR3 is 15 residues long. Between the trimmed V and J ends, which lost 8 bases and 8 bases, there was a span of 24 bases. The CDR3 is CASDLVSPPALEAFF. DNA for the CDR3: TGTGCCAGCGACTTAGTCTCACCTCCCGCCTTGGAAGCTTTCTTT. The entire variable domain, with the rest obtained from reference TRBV7-6 and TRBJ1-1, is as follows: GAGVSQSPRYKVTKRGQDVALRCDPISGHVSLYWYRQALGQGPEFLTYFNYEAQQDKSGLPNDRFSAERPEGSISTLTIQRTEQRDSAMYRCASDLVSPPALEAFFGQGTRLTVV.

This clonotype was recorded at least ten times. The chain recombines TRBV6-5 with TRBJ1-6, with 8 bases lining up with TRBD1. Germline loops: CDR1 MNHEY, CDR2 SVGAGI. The CDR3 is 16 residues long. J lost 8 bases, V lost 8 bases, and 14 bases had no gene match. CDR3 sequence: CASATTPDRVDSPLHF. The CDR3 region has the DNA TGTGCCAGCGCCACCACACCGGACAGGGTTGATTCACCCCTCCACTTT.

This clonotype has a count of ten or more. The rearrangement uses TRBV28 and TRBJ2-1, with 10 bases lining up with TRBD2. The CDR3 is 16 amino acids. The V gene's germline CDR1 is MDHEN and CDR2 SYDVKM. The V gene end was trimmed by 2 bases and the J gene end by 4 bases; junction bases not matched to a gene: 5. The CDR3 here is CASSLMGTSVYNEQFF. Here the CDR3 DNA reads TGTGCCAGCAGTTTAATGGGGACTAGCGTTTACAATGAGCAGTTCTTC.

This clonotype was detected many times. This chain connects TRBV15 to TRBJ2-3; possibly TRBD1 or TRBD2 for D (5 bases each). CDR3 length: 15 residues. Germline CDR1 and CDR2: LNHNV and YYDKDF (reference sequence). Trimming cost V 2 bases and J 2 bases, with 11 bases left between them. CDR3 residues: CATSRTGTFTDTQYF. CDR3 nucleotide sequence: TGTGCCACCAGCAGAACCGGGACCTTCACAGATACGCAGTATTTT.

In this sample, this clonotype turned up many times. V usage is TRBV20-1 and J usage is TRBJ2-1, with a weak D call TRBD2 (6 bases). Germline V CDR1 and CDR2: DFQATT, SNEGSKA (reference sequence). V lost 4 bases, J lost 5 bases, and 18 bases lay in between. CDR3 length: 15 residues. In nucleotides, the CDR3 is TGCAGTGCTACACCCGGGACTGGAGGAAACAATGAGCAGTTCTTC. This sequence encodes CSATPGTGGNNEQFF.

This clonotype was seen ten or more times. This sequence joins TRBV5-1 and TRBJ2-5, with TRBD2 identical over 13 bases. The CDR3 spans 16 residues. The germline CDR1 and CDR2 sequences are SGHRS and YFSETQ. Losses at the gene ends were 4 bases for V and 2 bases for J; bases not matched to a gene: 5. The CDR3 DNA follows: TGCGCCAGCAGCCCCCCGGGACTAGCGGGGCAAGAGACCCAGTACTTC. This encodes CASSPPGLAGQETQYF.

This clonotype was found many times. The chain has TRBV9 and TRBJ1-5, with unresolved D. Germline V gene sequence: CDR1 SGDLS, CDR2 YYNGEE. The V end lost 3 bases, the J end lost 0 bases, and 7 bases lay between the germline ends. This CDR3 has 14 residues. CDR3 DNA: TGTGCCAGCAGCGCAGGCTATAGCAATCAGCCCCAGCATTTT. Encoded protein: CASSAGYSNQPQHF.

On this clonotype: This may stem from a read error, because a much larger clone lies one nucleotide away. The V gene is TRBV12-3 or TRBV12-4, the J gene TRBJ2-1, with a possible D match to TRBD2 (5 bases). The CDR3 consists of 15 residues. V lost 4 bases and J lost 4, with 14 bases in between. The CDR3: CASSYGGLGYNEQFF. The DNA of the CDR3 is TGTGCCAGCAGTTACGGAGGTTTGGGGTACAATGAGCAGTTCTTC.

This clonotype occurred many times. For the CDR3, the DNA is TGTGCCACCAGCAGAGAGGGGCGGGAGACCCAGTACTTC. Protein product: CATSREGRETQYF. The chain is built from TRBV15 and TRBJ2-5; D may be TRBD1 (5 bases). Looked up from germline, CDR1 is LNHNV and CDR2 is YYDKDF (reference sequence). The CDR3 consists of 13 residues. V lost 0 bases, J lost 5 bases, and 7 bases lay in between.

The chain has TRBV20-1 and TRBJ2-3; 10 nucleotides agree with TRBD2. The length of the CDR3 is 14 residues. With 6 bases clipped from V and 11 bases from J, the junction kept 14 bases outside the gene matches. Germline CDR1 is DFQATT and CDR2 is SNEGSKA (reference sequence). CDR3 region: CSAISGRLVNEQYF. CDR3 nucleotide sequence: TGCAGTGCGATTAGCGGGAGGCTCGTCAACGAGCAGTATTTT.

This clonotype was found many times. This rearrangement joins TRBV12-3 or TRBV12-4 to TRBJ1-3, with TRBD1 identical over 7 bases. The CDR3 is 15 amino acids. V shed 0 bases and J 4 bases; nucleotides not matched to a gene: 3. DNA for the CDR3: TGTGCCAGCAGTTTAGCAGGGGGCCCCGGAAACACCATATATTTT. Translation: CASSLAGGPGNTIYF.

This clonotype was detected many times. This chain connects TRBV6-5 to TRBJ2-4, with no clear D. CDR1 and CDR2 (germline): MNHEY, SVGAGI. The CDR3 runs to 15 residues. Trimming removed 2 bases from V and 5 bases from J, with 13 bases in between. CDR3 in amino acids: CASSYLPRAQNIQYF. The CDR3 region has the DNA TGTGCCAGCAGTTACCTTCCCCGGGCCCAAAACATTCAGTACTTC.